This is a list of T cell receptor beta chains from one sample in a study of CD8 T cells in ankylosing spondylitis. Each CDR3 protein gets one entry after TCRdb re-called the 5' RACE reads with MiXCR. The sample lists a few hundred thousand distinct CDR3 sequences, under 25% occurring once. Source material: blood, either unsorted or a sorted T cell fraction (not recorded which). The receptors here all came from a male donor with ankylosing spondylitis. Each CDR3 is given with its conserved first and last residue. The D gene is left open where the match is weak. The size field is filled for only some rows; it gives once, few, many or a size class.

d_call: .; j_call: TRBJ1-1; clone_size: .; v_call: TRBV28; cdr3_aa: CASSRTQGHEAFF; cdr3_nt: TGTGCCAGCAGCCGAACGCAGGGACATGAAGCTTTCTTT
d_call: .; j_call: TRBJ2-7; clone_size: .; v_call: TRBV20-1; cdr3_aa: CSAWTVDEQYF; cdr3_nt: TGCAGTGCTTGGACTGTGGACGAGCAGTACTTC
d_call: .; j_call: TRBJ2-7; clone_size: few; v_call: TRBV5-1; cdr3_aa: CASSLMEDHSREQYF; cdr3_nt: TGCGCCAGCAGCTTGATGGAGGACCATTCTCGAGAGCAGTACTTC
d_call: TRBD2; j_call: TRBJ2-5; clone_size: many; v_call: TRBV27; cdr3_aa: CASSLWGGTQYF; cdr3_nt: TGTGCCAGCAGTTTATGGGGGGGGACCCAGTACTTC
d_call: .; j_call: TRBJ2-1; clone_size: .; v_call: TRBV27; cdr3_aa: CASGKAFGESSSYNEQFF; cdr3_nt: TGTGCCAGCGGTAAGGCCTTCGGGGAATCGAGCTCCTACAATGAGCAGTTCTTC
d_call: .; j_call: TRBJ2-3; clone_size: .; v_call: TRBV5-6; cdr3_aa: CASSLGPGWTDTQYF; cdr3_nt: TGTGCCAGCAGCTTGGGGCCGGGTTGGACAGATACGCAGTATTTT
d_call: TRBD1; j_call: TRBJ1-4; clone_size: few; v_call: TRBV18; cdr3_aa: CASSHRQGAREKLFF; cdr3_nt: TGTGCCAGCTCGCATCGACAGGGGGCACGTGAAAAACTGTTTTTT
d_call: .; j_call: TRBJ2-1; clone_size: .; v_call: TRBV24-1; cdr3_aa: CATTDRKSEQFF; cdr3_nt: TGTGCCACCACAGACAGGAAGAGTGAGCAGTTCTTC
d_call: TRBD1; j_call: TRBJ2-7; clone_size: few; v_call: TRBV10-3; cdr3_aa: CATSGGIYEQYF; cdr3_nt: TGTGCCACATCAGGGGGTATCTACGAGCAGTACTTC
d_call: TRBD1; j_call: TRBJ1-6; clone_size: few; v_call: TRBV10-2; cdr3_aa: CASSDNRGRVQGPYNSPLHF; cdr3_nt: TGCGCCAGCAGTGATAACAGGGGGCGCGTCCAGGGACCGTATAATTCACCCCTCCACTTT
d_call: .; j_call: TRBJ2-3; clone_size: few; v_call: TRBV4-3; cdr3_aa: CASSQLRDSSTDTQYF; cdr3_nt: TGCGCCAGCAGCCAGCTCCGGGACTCCAGCACAGATACGCAGTATTTT
d_call: TRBD2; j_call: TRBJ2-1; clone_size: .; v_call: TRBV20-1; cdr3_aa: CSALWTSGYNEQFF; cdr3_nt: TGCAGTGCCCTATGGACTAGCGGTTACAATGAGCAGTTCTTC
d_call: TRBD1; j_call: TRBJ2-2; clone_size: .; v_call: TRBV15; cdr3_aa: CATSTDRGRNTGELFF; cdr3_nt: TGTGCCACCAGCACAGACAGGGGGCGGAACACCGGGGAGCTGTTTTTT
d_call: .; j_call: TRBJ1-2; clone_size: once; v_call: TRBV12-3/TRBV12-4; cdr3_aa: CASRLQGATQGYTF; cdr3_nt: TGTGCCAGCCGATTACAGGGCGCGACCCAGGGCTACACCTTC
d_call: TRBD2; j_call: TRBJ2-3; clone_size: .; v_call: TRBV7-2; cdr3_aa: CASSFGGRLIDTQYF; cdr3_nt: TGTGCCAGCAGCTTTGGCGGGAGGCTCATTGATACGCAGTATTTT
d_call: TRBD1; j_call: TRBJ2-2; clone_size: few; v_call: TRBV3-1; cdr3_aa: CASSQHVGQAGELFF; cdr3_nt: TGTGCCAGCAGCCAACACGTGGGACAGGCCGGGGAGCTGTTTTTT
d_call: .; j_call: TRBJ1-2; clone_size: few; v_call: TRBV3-1; cdr3_aa: CASSPEMEGSRYTF; cdr3_nt: TGTGCCAGCAGCCCCGAAATGGAAGGGTCGCGCTACACCTTC